These 15 T cell receptor beta chains were all obtained from the same sample, sequenced in a study of T-cell reconstitution after alpha-beta-depleted transplantation in children. Unique molecular identifiers were incorporated into the prepared TCRbeta library. MiXCR was run by TCRdb on the PCR reads, yielding one entry per CDR3 protein. Of 300,000 to 350,000 distinct CDR3 sequences listed, around 15% are singletons. The sequences come from PBMCs, mostly from graft donor cells, collected 360 days after TCRalphabeta/CD19-depleted stem cell transplant. These receptors came from a male patient between 2 and 10 years old who had a stem cell transplant for acute lymphoblastic leukemia, so the T cells may come from the graft donor.

The chain carries TRBV4-3 and TRBJ2-5; D not certain. The CDR3 runs 17 residues. The V gene lost 0 bases and the J gene lost 6 bases, with 20 bases spanning the gap. Germline lookup yields CDR1 LGHNA and CDR2 YSLEER. The CDR3: CASSQDVPKVPQKTQYF. CDR3 DNA sequence: TGCGCCAGCAGCCAAGATGTACCAAAGGTTCCACAAAAGACCCAGTACTTC.

The chain recombines TRBV7-2 with TRBJ2-1, with 7 bases fitting TRBD2. The CDR3 length is 15 residues. From germline, CDR1 is SGHTA and CDR2 FQGNSA. V was pared by 6 bases and J by 4 bases, with 9 bases of the junction left unmatched. CDR3 sequence (DNA): TGTGCCAGCAGGTTTCTAGCGGAGCCTTACAATGAGCAGTTCTTC. It translates to CASRFLAEPYNEQFF. The variable domain in full, completed from reference TRBV7-2 and TRBJ2-1, reads GAGVSQSPSNKVTEKGKDVELRCDPISGHTALYWYRQSLGQGLEFLIYFQGNSAPDKSGLPSDRFSAERTGGSVSTLTIQRTQQEDSAVYLCASRFLAEPYNEQFFGPGTRLTVL.

This clonotype came up many times. This chain links TRBV28 with TRBJ1-4; possible D gene TRBD1, 6 bases. This CDR3 contains 15 residues. In germline, CDR1 is MDHEN, CDR2 SYDVKM. Trimming shortened V by 1 base and J by 7 bases, and 13 bases separated the two germline ends. The CDR3 is CASSLSVSTGEKLFF. The CDR3 DNA is TGTGCCAGCAGTTTATCTGTATCGACAGGTGAAAAACTGTTTTTT.

This clonotype was counted only a few times. This chain links TRBV12-3 or TRBV12-4 with TRBJ1-6; D call uncertain. This CDR3 contains 16 residues. V was shortened by 4 bases and J by 0 bases, with 10 bases between the two germline ends. CDR3 in DNA: TGTGCCAGCAGTTGGGGTAGGGCCTCCTATAATTCACCCCTCCACTTT. It specifies CASSWGRASYNSPLHF.

In this sample, this clonotype turned up a few times. This chain connects TRBV28 to TRBJ2-7, with 15 bases matching TRBD2. The CDR3 covers 15 residues. V was clipped by 10 bases and J by 4 bases; unmatched bases: 8. Germline values: CDR1 MDHEN, CDR2 SYDVKM. The CDR3 loop reads CATTPGTSGRYEQYF. DNA for the CDR3: TGTGCCACAACTCCCGGGACTAGCGGGAGGTACGAGCAGTACTTC.

V gene TRBV12-3 or TRBV12-4 combines with J gene TRBJ2-3; TRBD1 matches at 9 bases. This CDR3 has 16 residues. J gave up 2 bases and V 3 bases, and 6 bases lay outside the gene matches. CDR3 sequence (DNA): TGTGCCAGCAGTTTGCGGACAGGGGCCATCACAGATACGCAGTATTTT. It yields the protein CASSLRTGAITDTQYF.

This clonotype was detected many times. The CDR3 nucleotides are TGCAGTGCTAGAGATCCGCAAGGCCAAGAGACCCAGTACTTC. Protein sequence: CSARDPQGQETQYF. This rearrangement joins TRBV20-1 to TRBJ2-5; D not certain. Deletions cut 0 bases from V and 1 base from J, with 9 bases between. Per the germline V gene, CDR1 is DFQATT and CDR2 is SNEGSKA (reference sequence). The CDR3 runs to 14 residues.

The chain links TRBV7-9 to TRBJ2-1, with TRBD1 matching over 9 bases. Per the germline V gene, CDR1 is SEHNR and CDR2 is FQNEAQ (reference sequence). The CDR3 contains 16 residues. With 5 bases clipped from V and 4 bases from J, the junction kept 9 bases outside the gene matches. The CDR3 sequence: CASSQGQGPQYNEQFF. The CDR3 DNA is TGTGCCAGCAGCCAAGGACAGGGGCCCCAGTACAATGAGCAGTTCTTC.

This chain links TRBV5-1 with TRBJ2-5, with D perhaps matching TRBD1 (6 bases). V dropped 4 bases and J dropped 1 base, with 11 bases sitting between them. This CDR3 contains 14 residues. Germline-derived CDR1 and CDR2 are SGHRS and YFSETQ. The CDR3 region is CASSITGFQETQYF. The CDR3 region has the DNA TGCGCCAGCAGCATAACAGGGTTCCAAGAGACCCAGTACTTC.

This clonotype showed up just a few times. The chain carries TRBV20-1 and TRBJ2-7; TRBD2 aligns across 14 bases. The V and J ends lost 3 bases and 0 bases, in that order; junction bases with no gene match: 1. The CDR3 spans 15 residues. Germline CDR1 is DFQATT and CDR2 is SNEGSKA (reference sequence). DNA for the CDR3: TGCAGTGCTAGGGGGACTAGCGGGAGCTCCTACGAGCAGTACTTC. This encodes CSARGTSGSSYEQYF.

This clonotype has more than one count but fewer than ten. The chain employs TRBV27 and TRBJ1-1, with D possibly TRBD1 on 5 matching bases. There are 16 residues in the CDR3. CDR1 and CDR2 (germline): MNHEY, SMNVEV (reference sequence). The V and J ends lost 0 bases and 2 bases respectively, with 13 bases between them. Here the CDR3 reads CASSLSYGGGNTEAFF. The CDR3, as DNA: TGTGCCAGCAGTTTATCGTATGGGGGAGGTAACACTGAAGCTTTCTTT.

The V and J genes are TRBV5-1 and TRBJ1-6; no definite D call. The V gene lost 4 bases and the J gene lost 10 bases, with 9 bases spanning the gap. Germline V gene data show CDR1 as SGHRS and CDR2 as YFSETQ. This CDR3 region has 12 residues. CDR3 sequence: CASSPFGSPLHF. DNA of the CDR3: TGCGCCAGCAGCCCCTTCGGGTCACCCCTCCACTTT. The complete variable domain, with remaining parts taken from reference TRBV5-1 and TRBJ1-6, reads KAGVTQTPRYLIKTRGQQVTLSCSPISGHRSVSWYQQTPGQGLQFLFEYFSETQRNKGNFPGRFSGRQFSNSRSEMNVSTLELGDSALYLCASSPFGSPLHFGNGTRLTVT.

There are many counts of this clonotype. J is TRBJ2-7 and V is TRBV20-1; 11 nucleotides match TRBD2. V trimming: 4 bases; J trimming: 9 bases; junction bases outside the gene matches: 5. The germline V gene has CDR1 DFQATT and CDR2 SNEGSKA (reference sequence). The CDR3 has 12 residues. This chain's CDR3 is CSATRLAGMQYF. The CDR3 DNA sequence: TGCAGTGCTACCCGACTAGCGGGAATGCAGTACTTC.

This clonotype was picked up a small number of times. The genes are TRBV11-2 and TRBJ2-7, with D perhaps TRBD1 (6 bases). V lost 2 bases and J lost 2, with 28 bases in between. The CDR3 is made up of 20 amino acids. CDR1 SGHAT and CDR2 FQNNGV come from the germline V gene. In DNA form, the CDR3 reads TGTGCCAGCAGCTTACCCAAATTACCTTTACAGGGACCCCCTCCCTACGAGCAGTACTTC. Translated, it gives CASSLPKLPLQGPPPYEQYF.

This clonotype was observed a few times. This chain connects TRBV20-1 to TRBJ2-7; D call uncertain. CDR3 length: 12 residues. Looked up from germline, CDR1 is DFQATT and CDR2 is SNEGSKA (reference sequence). V dropped 6 bases and J dropped 3 bases, with 12 bases sitting between them. The CDR3 nucleotides are TGCAGTGCCACGCCTCAACTCTACGAGCAGTACTTC. Its protein product is CSATPQLYEQYF.